The present entry profiles one TCR beta chain with its context. What it binds is not known. These data originate in a study of shared clonotypes between healthy human individuals. V lost 3 bases, J lost 6 bases, and 10 bases stayed unmatched. This CDR3 has 16 amino acids. Germline CDR1 and CDR2: SGHNT and YYREEE (reference sequence). Overall study findings and caveats: An anticipated effect of sequencing depth on clonotype sharing among donors was recognized. Naive subsets tended to show greater estimated richness than memory subsets.

Memory CD4+ cells were the fraction left after CD45RA+ naive selection. Sequencing was performed with immunoSEQ multiplex PCR; in TCRdb, only in-frame clones are kept and a portion is missing. The sample lists 2 million to 3 million clones; around nine tenths were seen once. This receptor was taken from a man in his late teens or twenties in good health. The chain links TRBV5-4 to TRBJ1-5; 9 nucleotides agree with TRBD1. Sequencing was carried out using naive CD4+ T cells sorted from blood. This sample's subset: CD45RA+ positively selected. CDR3 protein: CASSSTPGTGSQPQHF. CDR3 nucleotide sequence: TGTGCCAGCAGCTCTACGCCTGGGACAGGGTCTCAGCCCCAGCATTTT.